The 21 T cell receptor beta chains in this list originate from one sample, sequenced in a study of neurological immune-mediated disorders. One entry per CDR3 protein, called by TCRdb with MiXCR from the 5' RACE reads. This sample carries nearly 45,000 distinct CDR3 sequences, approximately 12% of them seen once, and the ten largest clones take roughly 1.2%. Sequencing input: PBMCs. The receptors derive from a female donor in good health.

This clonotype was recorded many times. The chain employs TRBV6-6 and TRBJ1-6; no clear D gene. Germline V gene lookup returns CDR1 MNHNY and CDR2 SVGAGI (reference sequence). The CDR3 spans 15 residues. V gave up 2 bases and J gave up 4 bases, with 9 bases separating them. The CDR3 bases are TGTGCCAGCAGTTACGGGCAGATATATAATTCACCCCTCCACTTT. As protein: CASSYGQIYNSPLHF.

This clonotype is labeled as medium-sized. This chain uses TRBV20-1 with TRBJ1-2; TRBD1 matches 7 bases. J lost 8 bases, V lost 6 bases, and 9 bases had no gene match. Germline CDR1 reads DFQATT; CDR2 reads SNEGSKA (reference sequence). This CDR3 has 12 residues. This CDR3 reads CSAPSDRDGYTF. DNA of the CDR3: TGCAGTGCGCCCTCCGACAGGGACGGCTACACCTTC.

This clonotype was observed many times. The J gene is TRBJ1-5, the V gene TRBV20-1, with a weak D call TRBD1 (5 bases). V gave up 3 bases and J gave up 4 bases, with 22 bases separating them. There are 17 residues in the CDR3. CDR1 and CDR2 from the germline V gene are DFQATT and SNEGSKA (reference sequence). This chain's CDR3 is CSASVILPDIMNQPQHF. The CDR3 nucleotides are TGCAGTGCTAGCGTCATACTTCCGGACATAATGAATCAGCCCCAGCATTTT.

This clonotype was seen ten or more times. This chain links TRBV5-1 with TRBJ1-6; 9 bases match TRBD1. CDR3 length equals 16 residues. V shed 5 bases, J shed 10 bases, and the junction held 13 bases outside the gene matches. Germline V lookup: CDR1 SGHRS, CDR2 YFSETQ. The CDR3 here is CASRYQTGTGSSPLHF. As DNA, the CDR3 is TGCGCCAGCAGGTATCAGACCGGGACAGGGTCCTCACCCCTCCACTTT.

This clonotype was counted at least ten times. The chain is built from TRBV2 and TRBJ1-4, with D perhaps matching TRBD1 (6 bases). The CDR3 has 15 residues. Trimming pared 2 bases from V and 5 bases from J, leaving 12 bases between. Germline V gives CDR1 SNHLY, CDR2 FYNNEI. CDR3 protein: CASSESRGTNEKLFF. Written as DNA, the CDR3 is TGTGCCAGCAGTGAATCGAGGGGGACAAATGAAAAACTGTTTTTT.

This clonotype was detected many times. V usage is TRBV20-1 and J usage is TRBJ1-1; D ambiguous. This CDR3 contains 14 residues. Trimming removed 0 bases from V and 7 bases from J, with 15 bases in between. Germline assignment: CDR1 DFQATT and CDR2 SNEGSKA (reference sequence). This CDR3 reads CSARELGVTNEAFF. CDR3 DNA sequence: TGCAGTGCTAGAGAATTGGGTGTGACGAATGAAGCTTTCTTT.

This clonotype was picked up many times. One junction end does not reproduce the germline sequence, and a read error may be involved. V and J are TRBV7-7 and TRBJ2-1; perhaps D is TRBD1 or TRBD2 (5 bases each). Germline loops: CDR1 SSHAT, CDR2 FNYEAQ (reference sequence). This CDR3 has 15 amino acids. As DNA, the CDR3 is TGTGCTAGCAGCTTGGGACCCCAGCCCTACAATGAGCAGTTCTTC. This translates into CASSLGPQPYNEQFF.

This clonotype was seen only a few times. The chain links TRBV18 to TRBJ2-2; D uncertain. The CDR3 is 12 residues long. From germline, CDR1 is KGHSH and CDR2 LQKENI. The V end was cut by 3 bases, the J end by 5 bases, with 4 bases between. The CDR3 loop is CASSPSTGELFF. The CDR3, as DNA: TGTGCCAGCTCACCCAGTACCGGGGAGCTGTTTTTT. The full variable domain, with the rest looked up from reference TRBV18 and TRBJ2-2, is NAGVMQNPRHLVRRRGQEARLRCSPMKGHSHVYWYRQLPEEGLKFMVYLQKENIIDESGMPKERFSAEFPKEGPSILRIQQVVRGDSAAYFCASSPSTGELFFGEGSRLTVL.

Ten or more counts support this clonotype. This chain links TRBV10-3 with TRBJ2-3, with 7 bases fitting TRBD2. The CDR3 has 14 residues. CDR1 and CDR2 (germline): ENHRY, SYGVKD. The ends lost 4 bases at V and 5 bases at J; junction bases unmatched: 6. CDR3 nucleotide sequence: TGTGCCATCAGTGGGTCTAGCGGAGGAGATACGCAGTATTTT. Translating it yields CAISGSSGGDTQYF.

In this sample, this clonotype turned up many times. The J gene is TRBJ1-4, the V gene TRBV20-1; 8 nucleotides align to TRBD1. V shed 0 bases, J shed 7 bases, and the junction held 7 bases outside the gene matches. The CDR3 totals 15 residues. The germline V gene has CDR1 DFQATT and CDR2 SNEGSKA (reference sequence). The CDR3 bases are TGCAGTGCTAGAGAAACCAAAGGACAGGGTGAAAAACTGTTTTTT. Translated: CSARETKGQGEKLFF.

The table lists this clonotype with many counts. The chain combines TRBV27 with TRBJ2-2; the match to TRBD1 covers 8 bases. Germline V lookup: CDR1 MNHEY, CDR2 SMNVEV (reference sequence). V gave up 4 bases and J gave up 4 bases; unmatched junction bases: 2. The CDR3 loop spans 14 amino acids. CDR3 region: CASSSDRGTGELFF. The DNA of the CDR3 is TGTGCCAGCAGTTCCGACAGGGGCACCGGGGAGCTGTTTTTT.

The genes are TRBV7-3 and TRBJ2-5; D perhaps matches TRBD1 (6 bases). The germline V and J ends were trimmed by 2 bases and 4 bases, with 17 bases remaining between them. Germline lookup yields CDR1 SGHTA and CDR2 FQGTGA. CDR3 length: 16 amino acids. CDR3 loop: CASSLSGQGSSETQYF. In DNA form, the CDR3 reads TGTGCCAGCAGCTTATCGGGGCAGGGGTCGTCAGAGACCCAGTACTTC. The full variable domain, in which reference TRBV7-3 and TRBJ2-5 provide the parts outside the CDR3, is GAGVSQTPSNKVTEKGKYVELRCDPISGHTALYWYRQSLGQGPEFLIYFQGTGAADDSGLPNDRFFAVRPEGSVSTLKIQRTERGDSAVYLCASSLSGQGSSETQYFGPGTRLLVL.

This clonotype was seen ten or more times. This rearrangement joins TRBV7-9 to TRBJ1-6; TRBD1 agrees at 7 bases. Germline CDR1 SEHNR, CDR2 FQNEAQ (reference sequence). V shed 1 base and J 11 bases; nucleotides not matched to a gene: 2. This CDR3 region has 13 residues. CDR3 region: CASSLEGAAPLHF. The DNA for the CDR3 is TGTGCCAGCAGCTTAGAGGGGGCTGCACCCCTCCACTTT.

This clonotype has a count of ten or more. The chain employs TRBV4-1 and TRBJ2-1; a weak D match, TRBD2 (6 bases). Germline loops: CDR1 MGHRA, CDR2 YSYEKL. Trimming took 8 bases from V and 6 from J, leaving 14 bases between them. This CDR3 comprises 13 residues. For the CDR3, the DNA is TGCGCCAGCGGGGACTCAGGTAGCAATGAGCAGTTCTTC. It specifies CASGDSGSNEQFF.

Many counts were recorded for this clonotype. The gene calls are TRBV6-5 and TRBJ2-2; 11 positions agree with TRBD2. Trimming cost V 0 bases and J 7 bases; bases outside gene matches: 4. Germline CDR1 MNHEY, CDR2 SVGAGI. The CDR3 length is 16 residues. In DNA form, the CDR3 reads TGTGCCAGCAGTTACTCTCTAGCGGGAGGAGTCGGGGAGCTGTTTTTT. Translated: CASSYSLAGGVGELFF.

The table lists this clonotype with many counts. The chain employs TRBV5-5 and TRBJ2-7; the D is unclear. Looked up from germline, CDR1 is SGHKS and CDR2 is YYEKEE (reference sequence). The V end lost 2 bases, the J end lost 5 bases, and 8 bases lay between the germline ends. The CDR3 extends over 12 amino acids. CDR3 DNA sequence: TGTGCCAGCAGCTTTGGCGCGGACGAGCAGTACTTC. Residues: CASSFGADEQYF.

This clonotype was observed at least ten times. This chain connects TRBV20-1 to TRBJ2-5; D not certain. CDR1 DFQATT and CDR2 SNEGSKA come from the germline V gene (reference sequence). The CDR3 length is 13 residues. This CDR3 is CSPLRTERETQYF. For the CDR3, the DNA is TGCAGCCCGCTAAGAACAGAGAGAGAGACCCAGTACTTC.

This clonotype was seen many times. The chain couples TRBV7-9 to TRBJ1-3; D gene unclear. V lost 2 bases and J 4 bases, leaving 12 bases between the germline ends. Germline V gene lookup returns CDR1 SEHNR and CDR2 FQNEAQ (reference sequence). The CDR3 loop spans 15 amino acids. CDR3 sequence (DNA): TGTGCCAGCAGCTTAATGGGGAACTCGGGAAACACCATATATTTT. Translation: CASSLMGNSGNTIYF.

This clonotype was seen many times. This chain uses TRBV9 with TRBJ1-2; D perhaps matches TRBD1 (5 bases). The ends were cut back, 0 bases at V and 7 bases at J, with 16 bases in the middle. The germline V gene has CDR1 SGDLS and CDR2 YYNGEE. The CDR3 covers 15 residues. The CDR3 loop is CASSVEHQGLGGYTF. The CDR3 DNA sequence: TGTGCCAGCAGCGTAGAACATCAGGGTTTGGGTGGCTACACCTTC.

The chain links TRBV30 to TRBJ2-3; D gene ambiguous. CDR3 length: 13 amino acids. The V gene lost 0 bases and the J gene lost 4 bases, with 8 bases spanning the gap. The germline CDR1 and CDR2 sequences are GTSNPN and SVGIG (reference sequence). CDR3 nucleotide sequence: TGTGCCTGGAGTGTACGGCCCGCAGATACGCAGTATTTT. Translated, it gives CAWSVRPADTQYF. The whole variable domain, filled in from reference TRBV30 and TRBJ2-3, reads SQTIHQWPATLVQPVGSPLSLECTVEGTSNPNLYWYRQAAGRGLQLLFYSVGIGQISSEVPQNLSASRPQDRQFILSSKKLLLSDSGFYLCAWSVRPADTQYFGPGTRLTVL.

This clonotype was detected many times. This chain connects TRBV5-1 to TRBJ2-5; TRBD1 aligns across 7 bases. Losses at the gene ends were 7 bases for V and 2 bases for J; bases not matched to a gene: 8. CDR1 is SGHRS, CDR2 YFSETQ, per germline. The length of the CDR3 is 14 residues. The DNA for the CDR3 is TGCGCCAGCTGGACAGGAAAGCTTCAAGAGACCCAGTACTTC. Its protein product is CASWTGKLQETQYF.